The 15 T cell receptor beta chains given below trace back to one sample, sequenced in a study of blood T cell repertoires in COVID-19. The protocol was immunoSEQ multiplex PCR, while the TCRdb copy is restricted to in-frame clones and leaves out a portion. The profile shows fewer than 300,000 clones, 82% of them singletons. Material for sequencing was peripheral blood. Receptors were obtained from a woman aged 18 to 35 with acute or convalescent COVID-19.

For the CDR3, the DNA is TGTGCCAGCAGCTCCAGGTACACTGAAGCTTTCTTT. Translation gives CASSSRYTEAFF. The V and J genes are TRBV6-5 and TRBJ1-1; D unresolved. Germline V gives CDR1 MNHEY, CDR2 SVGAGI. Trimming removed 6 bases from V and 3 bases from J, with 8 bases in between. The CDR3 totals 12 residues.

V is TRBV18 and J is TRBJ1-2; 11 bases fit TRBD1. The CDR3 runs 15 residues. V shed 3 bases, J shed 3 bases, and the junction held 3 bases outside the gene matches. In germline, CDR1 is KGHSH, CDR2 LQKENI. CDR3 sequence: CASSPRTGGDYGYTF. In nucleotides, the CDR3 is TGTGCCAGCTCACCCCGGACAGGGGGCGACTATGGCTACACCTTC.

This clone was recorded a few times. The chain employs TRBV4-1 and TRBJ2-5; D may be TRBD1 (6 bases). CDR1 MGHRA and CDR2 YSYEKL come from the germline V gene. CDR3 size: 14 residues. V was pared by 4 bases and J by 2 bases, with 11 bases between. The CDR3, as DNA: TGCGCCAGCAGCCCCTGGACAGAACAAGAGACCCAGTACTTC. Translation: CASSPWTEQETQYF.

The V call is TRBV19, the J call TRBJ2-1, with D perhaps TRBD2 (5 bases). The germline CDR1 and CDR2 sequences are LNHDA and SQIVND (reference sequence). This CDR3 spans 14 amino acids. V was shortened by 1 base and J by 3 bases, with 7 bases between the two germline ends. The CDR3 sequence is CASSIAGFYNEQFF. The CDR3 DNA reads as TGTGCCAGTAGTATAGCGGGGTTCTACAATGAGCAGTTCTTC.

The gene calls are TRBV13 and TRBJ1-5; 8 nucleotides line up with TRBD1. CDR3 length: 15 amino acids. From germline, CDR1 is PRHDT and CDR2 FYEKMQ (reference sequence). Losses at the gene ends were 0 bases for V and 5 bases for J; bases not matched to a gene: 3. The CDR3 sequence: CASSLGTGDYQPQHF. The CDR3 DNA reads as TGTGCCAGCAGCTTAGGGACAGGGGATTATCAGCCCCAGCATTTT.

This clone has only one observation. This chain uses TRBV5-4 with TRBJ2-1, with 11 bases identical to TRBD2. CDR3 length: 15 amino acids. V trimming: 4 bases; J trimming: 5 bases; junction bases outside the gene matches: 5. Germline CDR1 SGHNT, CDR2 YYREEE (reference sequence). In DNA form, the CDR3 reads TGTGCCAGCAGCGGAGGGACTAGCGGTCACAATGAGCAGTTCTTC. This encodes CASSGGTSGHNEQFF.

In DNA form, the CDR3 reads TGTGCCTGGAGTGTAAATCGTCTGGCGGACCGGGGAAATGAGCAGTTCTTC. Its translation is CAWSVNRLADRGNEQFF. V usage is TRBV30 and J usage is TRBJ2-1; D may be TRBD2 (5 bases). The CDR3 extends over 17 amino acids. The germline V gene has CDR1 GTSNPN and CDR2 SVGIG (reference sequence). V was shortened by 0 bases and J by 7 bases, with 22 bases between the two germline ends.

This sequence joins TRBV29-1 and TRBJ2-7; perhaps TRBD2 as D (5 bases). CDR3 length: 10 residues. Trimming shortened V by 4 bases and J by 7 bases, and 8 bases separated the two germline ends. Germline V gene lookup returns CDR1 SQVTM and CDR2 ANQGSEA. The CDR3, as DNA: TGCAGCGTTGCGGAGGCGGAGCAGTACTTC. Its translation is CSVAEAEQYF.

This clone turned up a few times. V gene TRBV12-3 or TRBV12-4 combines with J gene TRBJ1-1, with 7 bases lining up with TRBD1. The CDR3 is 13 residues long. Unmatched junction bases numbered 2, after V lost 6 bases and J lost 1 base. The CDR3 region has the DNA TGTGCCAGCAGCGGACAGGCGAACACTGAAGCTTTCTTT. Its protein product is CASSGQANTEAFF.

A single count supports this clone. The chain carries TRBV2 and TRBJ2-5; D is ambiguous. Per the germline V gene, CDR1 is SNHLY and CDR2 is FYNNEI. Trimming pared 4 bases from V and 7 bases from J, leaving 16 bases between. There are 14 residues in the CDR3. The CDR3 coding sequence is TGTGCCAGCAGTGCTACTATTTCCAAAGGGACCCAGTACTTC. This gives the protein CASSATISKGTQYF.

V usage is TRBV27 and J usage is TRBJ2-5; 8 nucleotides match TRBD2. The CDR3 totals 15 residues. The trim removed 4 bases at V and 4 bases at J, leaving 8 bases unmatched. Germline-derived CDR1 and CDR2 are MNHEY and SMNVEV (reference sequence). For the CDR3, the DNA is TGTGCCAGCAGTTCTCCTCGGGGGGGTCCAGAGACCCAGTACTTC. Amino acid sequence: CASSSPRGGPETQYF.

The chain carries TRBV19 and TRBJ1-2; TRBD1 aligns across 7 bases. The CDR3 is made up of 17 amino acids. The germline V gene encodes CDR1 LNHDA and CDR2 SQIVND (reference sequence). Germline trimming cut 6 bases from V and 0 bases from J; bases unmatched to any gene: 13. CDR3 in amino acids: CASSIYAGGQSNYGYTF. In DNA, the CDR3 is TGTGCCAGTAGCATATACGCCGGGGGACAGTCTAACTATGGCTACACCTTC.

The chain combines TRBV6-2 or TRBV6-3 with TRBJ1-1, with 10 bases fitting TRBD1. Germline V lookup: CDR1 MNHEY, CDR2 SVGEGT. V shed 0 bases, J shed 6 bases, and the junction held 16 bases outside the gene matches. The CDR3 spans 19 residues. The CDR3 loop reads CASSYSRDRGPISRSEAFF. The CDR3 nucleotides read TGTGCCAGCAGTTACTCCCGGGACAGGGGCCCAATAAGCAGATCTGAAGCTTTCTTT.

The chain carries TRBV6-4 and TRBJ2-5; 9 bases agree with TRBD2. The CDR3 has 17 amino acids. Germline CDR1 and CDR2: MRHNA and SNTAGT. Losses at the gene ends were 10 bases for V and 1 base for J; bases not matched to a gene: 16. The CDR3 coding sequence is TGTGCCAACCCACCCCTCCCGCGGACTAGCGCCCAAGAGACCCAGTACTTC. Its protein product is CANPPLPRTSAQETQYF.

The chain employs TRBV19 and TRBJ1-2, with 10 bases lining up with TRBD1. The CDR3 runs 17 residues. The V gene's germline CDR1 is LNHDA and CDR2 SQIVND (reference sequence). J lost 4 bases, V lost 3 bases, and 11 bases had no gene match. CDR3 residues: CASSISTGGVARYGYTF. CDR3 nucleotide sequence: TGTGCCAGTAGTATTTCGACAGGGGGCGTTGCTCGCTATGGCTACACCTTC.